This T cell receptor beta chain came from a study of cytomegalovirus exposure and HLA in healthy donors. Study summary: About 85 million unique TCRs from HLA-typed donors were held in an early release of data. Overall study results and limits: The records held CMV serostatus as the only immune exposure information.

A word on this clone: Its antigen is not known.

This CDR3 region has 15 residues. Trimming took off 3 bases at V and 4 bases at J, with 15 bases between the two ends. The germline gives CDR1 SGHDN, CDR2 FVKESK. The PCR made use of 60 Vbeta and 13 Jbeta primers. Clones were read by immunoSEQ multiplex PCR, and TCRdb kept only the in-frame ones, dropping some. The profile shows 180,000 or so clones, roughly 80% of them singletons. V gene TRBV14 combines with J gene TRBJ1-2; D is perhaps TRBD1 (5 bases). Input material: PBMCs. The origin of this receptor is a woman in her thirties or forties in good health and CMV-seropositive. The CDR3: CASSQVQASLYGYTF. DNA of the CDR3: TGTGCCAGCAGCCAGGTACAGGCCTCACTCTATGGCTACACCTTC.